This TCR beta chain was identified in a study of T cell repertoires in cytomegalovirus infection. About the study: Well-studied HLA-B-restricted epitopes and recently identified HLA-C-restricted epitopes of CMV were both used in the study. Through public TCR beta signatures, both CMV infection and matching HLA type were indicated. Study-wide findings and caveats: Totalled public TCR beta family frequency picked out people who carried CMV plus the relevant HLA. Clonotypes of TCR beta that were HLA-C-restricted and CMV-specific dominated the ex vivo response.

Ten or more counts support this clonotype. Its antigen is undetermined. TCRdb re-derived calls from the reads in MiXCR, one entry per CDR3 protein. This repertoire shows 700,000 to 850,000 distinct CDR3 sequences, about 30% found once; its top ten account for around 12%. V gave up 10 bases and J gave up 4 bases; unmatched junction bases: 6. Germline CDR1 reads MDHEN; CDR2 reads SYDVKM. The CDR3 sequence is 12 residues long. J is TRBJ2-5 and V is TRBV28; 7 nucleotides align to TRBD1. The source of this sequence is a human donor in good health (CMV status not recorded). Some clones in this sample may be carry-over from other donors' samples. The input for sequencing was cultured CD8+ T cells from PBMCs, taken from culture after CMV antigen stimulation. The CDR3 DNA reads TGTGCCACCTCGACAGGGCCAGAGACCCAGTACTTC. Amino acids: CATSTGPETQYF.